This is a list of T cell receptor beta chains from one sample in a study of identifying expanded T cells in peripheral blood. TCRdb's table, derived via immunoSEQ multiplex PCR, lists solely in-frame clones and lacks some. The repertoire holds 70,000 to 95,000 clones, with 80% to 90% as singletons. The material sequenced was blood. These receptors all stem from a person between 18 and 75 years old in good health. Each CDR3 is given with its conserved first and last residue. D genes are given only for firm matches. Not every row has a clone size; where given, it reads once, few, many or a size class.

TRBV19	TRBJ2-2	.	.	TGTGCCAGTAGTATCTTAGGGACGAACGGGGAGCTGTTTTTT	CASSILGTNGELFF
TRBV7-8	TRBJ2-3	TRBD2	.	TGTGCCAGCAGCTTAAGTACTAGCGGGATAGATACGCAGTATTTT	CASSLSTSGIDTQYF
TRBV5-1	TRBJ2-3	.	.	TGCGCCAGCAGCTTGGAAGTCGATACGCAGTATTTT	CASSLEVDTQYF
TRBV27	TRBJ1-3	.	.	TGTGCCAGCAGGCCGGGCTCTGGAAACACCATATATTTT	CASRPGSGNTIYF
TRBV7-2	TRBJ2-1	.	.	TGTGCCAGCAGCCATATAGGGAACAATGAGCAGTTCTTC	CASSHIGNNEQFF
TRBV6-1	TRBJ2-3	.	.	TGTGCCAGCAGTGATCCGGGTGGGGGCACAGATACGCAGTATTTT	CASSDPGGGTDTQYF
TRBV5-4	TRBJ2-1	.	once	TGTGCCAGCAGCATACTTGGGGGTTTCGAGCAGTTCTTC	CASSILGGFEQFF
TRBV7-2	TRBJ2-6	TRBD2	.	TGTGCCAGCAGCTTAGTAACTAGCGGGGGGGCTGGGGCCAACGTCCTGACTTTC	CASSLVTSGGAGANVLTF
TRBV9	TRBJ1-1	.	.	TGTGCCAGCAGCGAACACCTGGACACTGAAGCTTTCTTT	CASSEHLDTEAFF
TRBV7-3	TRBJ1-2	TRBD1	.	TGTGCCAGCAGCGGAACAGGGGGCCCTGGCTACACCTTC	CASSGTGGPGYTF
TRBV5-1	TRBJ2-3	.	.	TGCGCCAGCAGACTTCGGGCAGCCTCTACGCAGTATTTT	CASRLRAASTQYF
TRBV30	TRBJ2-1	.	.	TGTGCCTGGAGTGTACGCGGGCCTACCCGAAATGAGCAGTTCTTC	CAWSVRGPTRNEQFF
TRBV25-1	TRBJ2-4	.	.	TGTGCCAGCAGTGGCTCTGGGGGACTGATCATTCAGTACTTC	CASSGSGGLIIQYF
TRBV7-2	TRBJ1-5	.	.	TGTGCCAGCAGCCAGGACGGGGGCAATCAGCCCCAGCATTTT	CASSQDGGNQPQHF
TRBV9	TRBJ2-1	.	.	TGTGCCAGCAGCGTAGATTCGATTGAGCAGTTCTTC	CASSVDSIEQFF
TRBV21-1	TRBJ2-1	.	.	TGTGCCAGCAGCAAAGAAGCCCGGGACAGGGGCAGAGAGCAGTTCTTC	CASSKEARDRGREQFF
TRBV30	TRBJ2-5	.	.	TGTGCCTGGAGTGCCCCAGTAGGGGAGACCCAGTACTTC	CAWSAPVGETQYF
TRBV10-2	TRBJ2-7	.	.	TGCGCCAGCAGTGAGTTCCGCCTCATCCCCTACGAGCAGTACTTC	CASSEFRLIPYEQYF
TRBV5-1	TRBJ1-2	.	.	TGCGCCAGCAGCCCCCGGGACGGCTATGGCTACACCTTC	CASSPRDGYGYTF
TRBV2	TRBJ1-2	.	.	TGTGCCAGCAGCCGCGGACTAAAGGACTATGGCTACACCTTC	CASSRGLKDYGYTF
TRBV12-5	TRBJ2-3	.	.	TGTGCTAGTGGTTTTAGTACGGGGGCAGATACGCAGTATTTT	CASGFSTGADTQYF
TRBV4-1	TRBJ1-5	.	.	TGCGCCAGCAGCCAAGCAGGGTATCAGCCCCAGCATTTT	CASSQAGYQPQHF
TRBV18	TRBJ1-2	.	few	TGTGCCAGCTCAAAGGACAAGGGGCTCTATGGCTACACCTTC	CASSKDKGLYGYTF
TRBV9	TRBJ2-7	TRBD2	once	TGTGCCAGCAGCGTAGGGGTGGGGACTAGTGGTGCCAGCGAGCAGTACTTC	CASSVGVGTSGASEQYF
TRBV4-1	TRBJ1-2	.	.	TGCGCCAGCAGCCAAGTCAACAGGGTACCCAACTATGGCTACACCTTC	CASSQVNRVPNYGYTF
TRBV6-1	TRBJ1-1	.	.	TGTGCCATCATTGCTACTGAAGCTTTCTTT	CAIIATEAFF
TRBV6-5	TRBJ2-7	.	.	TGTGCCAGCAGCCCCGCTATGCCTCGATACGAGCAGTACTTC	CASSPAMPRYEQYF
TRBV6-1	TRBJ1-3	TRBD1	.	TGTGCCAGTCCTTCGACAGGGACCTCTGGAAACACCATATATTTT	CASPSTGTSGNTIYF
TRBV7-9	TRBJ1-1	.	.	TGTGCCAGCAGCTTAGGGGACACGAGGTATGGTTCGAGCACTGAAGCTTTCTTT	CASSLGDTRYGSSTEAFF
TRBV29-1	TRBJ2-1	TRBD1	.	TGCAGCGTTCCCTCCTGGACAGGGCCCTACAATGAGCAGTTCTTC	CSVPSWTGPYNEQFF
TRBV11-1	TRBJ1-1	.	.	TGTGCCAGCACGGTGGGGGGCTCGGCTTTCTTT	CASTVGGSAFF
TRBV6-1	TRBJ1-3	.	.	TGTGCCAGCCAAAGGGCCGATATGGCCGGAAACACCATATATTTT	CASQRADMAGNTIYF
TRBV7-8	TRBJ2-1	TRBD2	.	TGTGCCAGCAGCTCGCTACGGGGGGTCTACAATGAGCAGTTCTTC	CASSSLRGVYNEQFF
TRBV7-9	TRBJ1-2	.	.	TGTGCCAGCAGCTCACCCGAAAGGGGGGTCATGAGTGGCTACACCTTC	CASSSPERGVMSGYTF
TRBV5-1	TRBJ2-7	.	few	TGCGCCAGCAGCTTGGTCCAGGGGCGGAACGAGCAGTACTTC	CASSLVQGRNEQYF
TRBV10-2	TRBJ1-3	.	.	TGCGCCAGCAGCATGGGTAGAGGAAACACCATATATTTT	CASSMGRGNTIYF
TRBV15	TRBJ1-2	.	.	TGTGCCACCAGCAGAGCCCCGGGGAACTACTACACCTTC	CATSRAPGNYYTF
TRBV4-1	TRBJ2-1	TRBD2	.	TGCGCCAGCAGCCACCGAGTGAGCGGGGGGGTCTACAATGAGCAGTTCTTC	CASSHRVSGGVYNEQFF
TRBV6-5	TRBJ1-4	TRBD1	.	TGTGCCAGCAGATCCCCAGGGGGCGGGAATGAAAAACTGTTTTTT	CASRSPGGGNEKLFF
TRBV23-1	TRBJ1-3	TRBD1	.	TGCGCCAGCAGTCTAACACGGACAGGGAGAACGGGAGGAAACACCATATATTTT	CASSLTRTGRTGGNTIYF
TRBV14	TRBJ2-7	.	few	TGTGCCAGCAGCCAAGTAGGCAACCGAGGTCCCTCCTACGAGCAGTACTTC	CASSQVGNRGPSYEQYF